This entry lists 30 T cell receptor beta chains sequenced from one sample in a study of blood T cell repertoires in COVID-19. Clones were read by immunoSEQ multiplex PCR, and TCRdb kept only the in-frame ones, dropping some. The sample yields about 230,000 clones, about nine tenths seen once. Material for sequencing was peripheral blood. The receptors derive from a man aged 50-59 years with COVID-19, enrolled during active disease.

This chain links TRBV28 with TRBJ1-1; 8 nucleotides match TRBD1. The CDR3 extends over 15 amino acids. The V gene end was trimmed by 7 bases and the J gene end by 2 bases; junction bases not matched to a gene: 9. Germline loops: CDR1 MDHEN, CDR2 SYDVKM. The CDR3 spells CASTSATGVNTEAFF. CDR3 nucleotides: TGTGCCAGCACTTCCGCGACAGGGGTTAACACTGAAGCTTTCTTT.

The chain's CDR3 is CATWTSGGAPYEQYF. The CDR3 DNA sequence: TGTGCCACCTGGACTAGCGGGGGGGCCCCGTACGAGCAGTACTTC. V and J are TRBV2 and TRBJ2-7; TRBD2 matches at 15 bases. J lost 4 bases, V lost 10 bases, and 8 bases had no gene match. This CDR3 spans 15 amino acids. Germline assignment: CDR1 SNHLY and CDR2 FYNNEI. The variable domain in full, completed from reference TRBV2 and TRBJ2-7, reads EPEVTQTPSHQVTQMGQEVILRCVPISNHLYFYWYRQILGQKVEFLVSFYNNEISEKSEIFDDQFSVERPDGSNFTLKIRSTKLEDSAMYFCATWTSGGAPYEQYFGPGTRLTVT.

This chain joins TRBV28 and TRBJ1-2, with D possibly being TRBD1 (6 bases). This CDR3 contains 15 residues. The V end lost 2 bases, the J end lost 2 bases, and 12 bases lay between the germline ends. Germline loops: CDR1 MDHEN, CDR2 SYDVKM. The CDR3 DNA is TGTGCCAGCAGTTTAGGGGCAGGGGCGAACTATGGCTACACCTTC. This gives the protein CASSLGAGANYGYTF.

The genes are TRBV19 and TRBJ2-7; D is perhaps TRBD1 (5 bases). V lost 1 base, J lost 0 bases, and 13 bases lay in between. The CDR3 runs 16 residues. Germline CDR1 reads LNHDA; CDR2 reads SQIVND (reference sequence). The CDR3 loop reads CASSIGSTVSSYEQYF. The DNA of the CDR3 is TGTGCCAGTAGTATAGGCTCGACAGTGAGCTCCTACGAGCAGTACTTC.

The chain links TRBV6-5 to TRBJ2-2; D is ambiguous. The germline V gene has CDR1 MNHEY and CDR2 SVGAGI. Trimming left V 2 bases short and J 6 bases short, with 4 bases between. The CDR3 consists of 12 residues. CDR3 in amino acids: CASSYEPGELFF. Written as DNA, the CDR3 is TGTGCCAGCAGTTACGAGCCCGGGGAGCTGTTTTTT.

Written as DNA, the CDR3 is TGTGCCAGCAGCTTGGCTAGCGGGAGCTGGAATGAGCAGTTCTTC. It specifies CASSLASGSWNEQFF. The chain joins TRBV7-9 to TRBJ2-1; 10 positions agree with TRBD2. Unmatched junction bases numbered 6, after V lost 3 bases and J lost 7 bases. Germline V lookup: CDR1 SEHNR, CDR2 FQNEAQ (reference sequence). This CDR3 spans 15 amino acids.

The rearrangement uses TRBV5-4 and TRBJ2-2; 9 positions agree with TRBD2. CDR1 and CDR2 from the germline V gene are SGHNT and YYREEE (reference sequence). Trimming took 3 bases from V and 6 from J; bases not matched to a gene: 6. This CDR3 is built from 15 residues. CDR3 DNA sequence: TGTGCCAGCAGCTCAGTAGCGGGAGTTGCCGGGGAGCTGTTTTTT. It yields the protein CASSSVAGVAGELFF. Drawing the rest from reference TRBV5-4 and TRBJ2-2, the complete variable domain is ETGVTQSPTHLIKTRGQQVTLRCSSQSGHNTVSWYQQALGQGPQFIFQYYREEENGRGNFPPRFSGLQFPNYSSELNVNALELDDSALYLCASSSVAGVAGELFFGEGSRLTVL.

The gene calls are TRBV27 and TRBJ1-2; D possibly corresponds to TRBD1 (6 bases). The CDR3 has 14 amino acids. Trimming shortened V by 6 bases and J by 5 bases, and 16 bases separated the two germline ends. The germline CDR1 and CDR2 sequences are MNHEY and SMNVEV (reference sequence). This chain's CDR3 is CASSVGTTSYGYTF. The DNA for the CDR3 is TGTGCCAGCAGCGTCGGGACAACTTCATATGGCTACACCTTC.

This chain connects TRBV18 to TRBJ1-1, with D uncertain. The CDR3 consists of 16 residues. Germline V gene lookup returns CDR1 KGHSH and CDR2 LQKENI. The ends were cut back, 3 bases at V and 5 bases at J, with 19 bases in the middle. The CDR3 DNA reads as TGTGCCAGCTCACCCGGAGGGCTCCCCCGGGGAACTGAAGCTTTCTTT. Translation: CASSPGGLPRGTEAFF.

Here the CDR3 reads CASRGSGNTEAFF. As DNA, the CDR3 is TGTGCCAGCAGGGGGAGTGGGAACACTGAAGCTTTCTTT. The chain carries TRBV27 and TRBJ1-1, with unresolved D. Trimming removed 6 bases at V and 1 base at J, with 9 bases between. Germline lookup yields CDR1 MNHEY and CDR2 SMNVEV (reference sequence). The CDR3 contains 13 residues.

This clone occurred once. The V gene is TRBV19, the J gene TRBJ1-6, with TRBD1 as a possible D gene (6 bases). This CDR3 is built from 14 residues. The V gene's germline CDR1 is LNHDA and CDR2 SQIVND (reference sequence). Deletions cut 7 bases from V and 5 bases from J, with 12 bases between. In DNA form, the CDR3 reads TGTGCCAGTACCTCCGGGACAAATAATTCACCCCTCCACTTT. Translating it yields CASTSGTNNSPLHF.

V usage is TRBV6-5 and J usage is TRBJ1-1; D possibly corresponds to TRBD1 (6 bases). Germline CDR1 is MNHEY and CDR2 is SVGAGI. This CDR3 is built from 13 residues. With 8 bases removed from V and 3 bases from J, the gap between germline ends came to 13 bases. The CDR3 protein is CASGGQKDTEAFF. The CDR3 DNA follows: TGTGCCAGCGGGGGCCAAAAGGACACTGAAGCTTTCTTT.

The chain has TRBV18 and TRBJ1-1, with 8 bases aligning to TRBD1. Germline V gene sequence: CDR1 KGHSH, CDR2 LQKENI. Germline trimming cut 6 bases from V and 5 bases from J; bases unmatched to any gene: 8. The CDR3 has 14 amino acids. CDR3 bases: TGTGCCAGCTCCCTCGCAGGGGGCAGGACTGAAGCTTTCTTT. Translating it yields CASSLAGGRTEAFF.

CDR3 nucleotide sequence: TGTGCCAGCTCACCGGTGGCGCAGGGAAATACCTACGAGCAGTACTTC. Its protein product is CASSPVAQGNTYEQYF. V and J are TRBV18 and TRBJ2-7; a possible D gene is TRBD1 (5 bases). CDR1 and CDR2 (germline): KGHSH, LQKENI. Trimming took off 3 bases at V and 2 bases at J, with 17 bases between the two ends. The CDR3 loop spans 16 amino acids.

The chain has TRBV5-4 and TRBJ2-7; 11 nucleotides align to TRBD1. The CDR3 is 15 residues long. Germline CDR1 SGHNT, CDR2 YYREEE (reference sequence). The junction had 7 bases not matched to a gene; V was cut back by 3 bases and J by 5 bases. DNA of the CDR3: TGTGCCAGCAGCTGGGGGGACAGGGGGTCCGACGAGCAGTACTTC. Amino acids: CASSWGDRGSDEQYF.

The chain combines TRBV19 with TRBJ1-3; D may be TRBD1 (5 bases). V was pared by 6 bases and J by 9 bases, with 27 bases between. The CDR3 spans 17 residues. Germline lookup yields CDR1 LNHDA and CDR2 SQIVND (reference sequence). CDR3 nucleotides: TGTGCCAGTAGCAGGACCGGGACTTCGACACCCGCGGGCACCATATATTTT. It encodes CASSRTGTSTPAGTIYF.

V is TRBV5-1 and J is TRBJ1-5; TRBD1 aligns across 8 bases. This CDR3 contains 15 residues. Germline V gives CDR1 SGHRS, CDR2 YFSETQ. J lost 7 bases, V lost 1 base, and 7 bases had no gene match. CDR3 in amino acids: CASSLSGGLEQPQHF. The CDR3 bases are TGCGCCAGCAGCTTGTCAGGGGGCTTAGAACAGCCCCAGCATTTT.

The genes are TRBV6-4 and TRBJ2-1, with D possibly being TRBD1 (5 bases). CDR1 MRHNA and CDR2 SNTAGT come from the germline V gene. CDR3 length: 13 residues. The germline V and J ends were trimmed by 0 bases and 12 bases, with 12 bases remaining between them. The CDR3 nucleotides are TGTGCCAGCAGTGACTCGCAGGGTTGGGGGCAGTTCTTC. Residues: CASSDSQGWGQFF.

The J gene is TRBJ2-3, the V gene TRBV11-2; 10 bases line up with TRBD2. CDR3 length: 18 residues. Germline-derived CDR1 and CDR2 are SGHAT and FQNNGV. Trimming removed 5 bases from V and 8 bases from J; junction bases left unmatched: 19. CDR3 amino acids: CASSLRGGLAGVSGTQYF. In nucleotides, the CDR3 is TGTGCCAGCAGCCTGAGGGGGGGCCTAGCGGGAGTTAGCGGTACGCAGTATTTT.

The chain uses TRBV19 and TRBJ2-2; weak D call: TRBD2 (6 bases). The CDR3 is made up of 16 amino acids. Germline lookup yields CDR1 LNHDA and CDR2 SQIVND (reference sequence). Trimming pared 6 bases from V and 3 bases from J, leaving 17 bases between. DNA for the CDR3: TGTGCCAGTAGACCGAATTCGGGGGTAGACACCGGGGAGCTGTTTTTT. It specifies CASRPNSGVDTGELFF.

V and J are TRBV6-6 and TRBJ1-6, with a possible D match to TRBD1 (5 bases). CDR1 is MNHNY, CDR2 SVGAGI, per germline (reference sequence). The CDR3 spans 14 residues. V shed 7 bases and J shed 8 bases, with 15 bases lying between them. The CDR3 DNA follows: TGTGCCAGCACCTACGGAGGGGCGCATTCACCCCTCCACTTT. It is translated as CASTYGGAHSPLHF.

The chain is built from TRBV10-3 and TRBJ1-2; a weak D match, TRBD1 (5 bases). Trimming cost V 3 bases and J 5 bases, with 16 bases left between them. Germline CDR1 ENHRY, CDR2 SYGVKD. CDR3 length equals 15 residues. The DNA for the CDR3 is TGTGCCATCAGTGAAGGCGGGGACCGCGGGTATGGCTACACCTTC. Translated: CAISEGGDRGYGYTF.

The V and J genes are TRBV2 and TRBJ1-4; 11 bases line up with TRBD1. The CDR3 totals 15 residues. V shed 6 bases and J 7 bases; nucleotides not matched to a gene: 7. The germline V gene has CDR1 SNHLY and CDR2 FYNNEI. CDR3 region: CASSRTGTGGEKLFF. CDR3 nucleotide sequence: TGTGCCAGCAGCCGGACCGGGACAGGGGGTGAAAAACTGTTTTTT.

This chain joins TRBV10-1 and TRBJ2-1, with 11 bases lining up with TRBD2. Trimming took 6 bases from V and 0 from J; bases not matched to a gene: 7. Germline values: CDR1 WNHNN, CDR2 SYGVQD (reference sequence). This CDR3 has 17 residues. CDR3 nucleotides: TGCGCCAGCAGCAGGGCTAGCGGGAGGTTCTCCTACAATGAGCAGTTCTTC. The encoded protein is CASSRASGRFSYNEQFF.

This CDR3 is CASSPDGVAASYEQYF. The CDR3 bases are TGTGCCAGCAGCCCGGATGGGGTAGCGGCCTCCTACGAGCAGTACTTC. V gene TRBV9 combines with J gene TRBJ2-7; D might be TRBD2 (6 bases). The germline V gene encodes CDR1 SGDLS and CDR2 YYNGEE. This CDR3 spans 16 amino acids. Trimming shortened V by 4 bases and J by 0 bases, and 17 bases separated the two germline ends.

V gene TRBV30 combines with J gene TRBJ1-1; D is unclear. Trimming removed 0 bases from V and 0 bases from J, with 5 bases in between. The germline gives CDR1 GTSNPN, CDR2 SVGIG (reference sequence). There are 13 residues in the CDR3. The CDR3 region has the DNA TGTGCCTGGAGTGTACAGATGAACACTGAAGCTTTCTTT. Translated, it gives CAWSVQMNTEAFF.

The chain joins TRBV6-1 to TRBJ2-2, with TRBD2 identical over 9 bases. The CDR3 extends over 15 amino acids. V shed 3 bases, J shed 5 bases, and the junction held 4 bases outside the gene matches. Germline assignment: CDR1 MNHNS and CDR2 SASEGT. CDR3 in DNA: TGTGCCAGCAGTGACCTAGCGGGACTGACCGGGGAGCTGTTTTTT. Encoded protein: CASSDLAGLTGELFF.

About this clone itself: Other DNA variants within this sample encode the same CDR3. The chain has TRBV18 and TRBJ2-7, with 7 bases fitting TRBD1. In germline, CDR1 is KGHSH, CDR2 LQKENI. Trimming took 3 bases from V and 4 from J; bases not matched to a gene: 6. The CDR3 length is 14 residues. CDR3 nucleotide sequence: TGTGCCAGCTCACCTCCGGGACAGAATTACGAGCAGTACTTC. As protein: CASSPPGQNYEQYF.

The chain uses TRBV7-3 and TRBJ2-1; 11 nucleotides match TRBD2. Germline V gives CDR1 SGHTA, CDR2 FQGTGA. This CDR3 is 18 amino acids long. V gave up 6 bases and J gave up 1 base; unmatched junction bases: 11. CDR3 loop: CASSKRTSGSGSYNEQFF. CDR3 in DNA: TGTGCCAGCAGTAAACGAACTAGCGGGAGTGGATCCTACAATGAGCAGTTCTTC.

Regarding this clone: The CDR3 does not close with the conserved phenylalanine or tryptophan, likely indicating a read error. It is unclear where the CDR3 begins or ends on the DNA, so no DNA is shown, and the CDR3 is as TCRdb lists it. J is TRBJ2-7 and V is TRBV5-8; the table's D call, TRBD2, has no DNA check behind it. Inclusive of both ends, the CDR3 amounts to 12 amino acids. Germline V gene data show CDR1 as SGHTS and CDR2 as YDEGEE. The CDR3: CASSLQLAGVVI.